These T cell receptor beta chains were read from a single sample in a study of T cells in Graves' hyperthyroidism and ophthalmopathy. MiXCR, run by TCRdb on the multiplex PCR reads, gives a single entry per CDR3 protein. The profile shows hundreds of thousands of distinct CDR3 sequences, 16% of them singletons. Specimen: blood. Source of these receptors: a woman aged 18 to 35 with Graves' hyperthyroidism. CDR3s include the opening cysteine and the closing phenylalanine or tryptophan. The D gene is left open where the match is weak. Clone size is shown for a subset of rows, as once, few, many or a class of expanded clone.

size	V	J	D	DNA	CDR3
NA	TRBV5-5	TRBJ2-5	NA	TGTGCCAGCAGCTCCTTATCTGAAGAGACCCAGTACTTC	CASSSLSEETQYF
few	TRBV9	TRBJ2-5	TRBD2	TGTGCCAGCAGCCTCCTTAGCGGGGGCGAGACCCAGTACTTC	CASSLLSGGETQYF
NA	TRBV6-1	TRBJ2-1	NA	TGTGCCAGCAGTGAGGGGGCGCGAGAGCAGTTCTTC	CASSEGAREQFF
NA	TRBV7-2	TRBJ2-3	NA	TGTGCCAGCAACTTAACGGCTAGGGGTAGGGCAGATACGCAGTATTTT	CASNLTARGRADTQYF
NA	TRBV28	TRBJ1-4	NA	TGTGCCAGCAGGAGGGACGGCCCAAATGAAAAACTGTTTTTT	CASRRDGPNEKLFF
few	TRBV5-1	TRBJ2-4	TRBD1	TGCGCCAGCAGCTCGACAGGGGGGGCCATTCAGTACTTC	CASSSTGGAIQYF
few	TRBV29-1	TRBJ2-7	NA	TGCAGCGTTGGGGTTAGTTCAGGCTACGAGCAGTACTTC	CSVGVSSGYEQYF
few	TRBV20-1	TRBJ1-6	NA	TGCAGTGCTAGGGCCAGGGCTAATTCACCCCTCCACTTT	CSARARANSPLHF
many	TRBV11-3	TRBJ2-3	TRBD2	TGTGCCAGCAGTTTCGGAGCGGGGGTGGATACGCAGTATTTT	CASSFGAGVDTQYF
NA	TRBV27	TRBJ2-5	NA	TGTGCCAGCAGTTTAAGCGGACACCGAGAGACCCAGTACTTC	CASSLSGHRETQYF
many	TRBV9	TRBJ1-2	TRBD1	TGTGCCAGCAGCGGACCAGGGGGGAATGGCTACACCTTC	CASSGPGGNGYTF
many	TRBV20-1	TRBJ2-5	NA	TGCAGTGCTAGAGAGGTCCAAGAGACCCAGTACTTC	CSAREVQETQYF
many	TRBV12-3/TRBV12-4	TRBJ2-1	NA	TGTGCCAGCAGTTTAGCTGGGACGGACAGAGACAATGAGCAGTTCTTC	CASSLAGTDRDNEQFF
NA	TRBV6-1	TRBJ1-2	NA	TGTGCCGGCAGTCTAGGGCGCGGCTACACCTTC	CAGSLGRGYTF
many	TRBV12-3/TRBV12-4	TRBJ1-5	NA	TGTGCCAGCAGTTTAACGGGACCCGGTCAGCCCCAGCATTTT	CASSLTGPGQPQHF
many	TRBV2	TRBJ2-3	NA	TGTGCCAGCAGCGCCAGGGTAGACGCAGATACGCAGTATTTT	CASSARVDADTQYF
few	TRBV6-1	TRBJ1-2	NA	TGTGCCAGCAGGGCCGGGGCCGAGGATGGCTACACCTTC	CASRAGAEDGYTF
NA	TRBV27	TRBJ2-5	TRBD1	TGTGCCAGCAGTTTCAAGACAGGGGGGAAAGAGACCCAGTACTTC	CASSFKTGGKETQYF
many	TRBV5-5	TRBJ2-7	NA	TGTGCCAGCAGCTTGGCGGTAGGGGGCTACGAGCAGTACTTC	CASSLAVGGYEQYF
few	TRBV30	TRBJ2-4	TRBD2	TGTGCCTGGAAGAGGACTAGAGATACCTTTCTAGCCAAAAACATTCAGTACTTC	CAWKRTRDTFLAKNIQYF
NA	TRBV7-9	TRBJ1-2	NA	TGTGCCAGCAGCTCGGGGGGACCTTGGTATGGCTACACCTTC	CASSSGGPWYGYTF
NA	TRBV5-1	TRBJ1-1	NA	TGCGCCAGCAGCATAGGGGGTATCGCTGAAGCTTTCTTT	CASSIGGIAEAFF
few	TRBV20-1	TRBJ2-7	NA	TGCAGTGCTAGTCTCACTCGGGGATTCTACGAGCAGTACTTC	CSASLTRGFYEQYF
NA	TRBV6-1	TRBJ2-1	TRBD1	TGTGCCAGCATAGCCATCCCGGGACAGTACAATGAGCAGTTCTTC	CASIAIPGQYNEQFF
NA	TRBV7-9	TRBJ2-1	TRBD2	TGTGCCAGCAGCTTCTCGGGACTAGCAGTCTACGATGAGCAGTTCTTC	CASSFSGLAVYDEQFF
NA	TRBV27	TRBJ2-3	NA	TGTGCCAGCAGTTTAAACAGGCTACGCCTTGGAGATACGCAGTATTTT	CASSLNRLRLGDTQYF
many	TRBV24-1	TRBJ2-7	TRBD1	TGTGCCACCAGTGATTCGCGGGACAGGGGTCCCTACGAGCAGTACTTC	CATSDSRDRGPYEQYF
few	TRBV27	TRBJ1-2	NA	TGTGCCAGCAGCCCCAGGGTTAGCAATGGCTACACCTTC	CASSPRVSNGYTF
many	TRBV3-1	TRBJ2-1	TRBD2	TGTGCCAGCAGCACTCGGCGGGAGGGCCTCTTCTACAATGAGCAGTTCTTC	CASSTRREGLFYNEQFF
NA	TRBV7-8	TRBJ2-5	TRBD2	TGTGCCAGCACCCCGCGTGGGCTAGCGGGAGGGCCTCTGAGGGGAGAGACCCAGTACTTC	CASTPRGLAGGPLRGETQYF
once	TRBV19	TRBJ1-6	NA	TGTGCCAGTAGTATATCCACGGGGGCGAATTCACCCCTCCACTTT	CASSISTGANSPLHF
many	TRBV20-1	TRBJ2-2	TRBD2	TGCAGTGCTAGGTCCCTAGCGGCAAACACCGGGGAGCTGTTTTTT	CSARSLAANTGELFF
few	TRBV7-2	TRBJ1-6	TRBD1	TGTGCCAGCAGCTTAGATCTCCAGGGGGAGTCCTATAATTCACCCCTCCACTTT	CASSLDLQGESYNSPLHF
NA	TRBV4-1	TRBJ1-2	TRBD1	TGCGCCAGCAGCCCCTCCGGGACAGGGAACTATGGCTACACCTTC	CASSPSGTGNYGYTF
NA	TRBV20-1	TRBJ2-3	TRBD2	TGCAGTGCCAAGCGGGAGGCCTATACGCCGTATTTT	CSAKREAYTPYF
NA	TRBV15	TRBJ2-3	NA	TGTGCCACCAGCACTCAACAACGTAGCACAGATGCGCAGTATTTT	CATSTQQRSTDAQYF
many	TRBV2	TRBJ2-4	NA	TGTGCCAGCAGTGAAATCCAGGGGAGGCTCGCCATTCAGTACTTC	CASSEIQGRLAIQYF